These 10 T cell receptor beta chains originate from one sample sequenced in a study of blood T cell repertoires in COVID-19 (dated by TCRdb to the early 2020s). The library was built by means of the immunoSEQ multiplex PCR assay. TCRdb carries this immuneACCESS record with in-frame sequences only. Its versions omit some clonotypes, under half of them owing to an unresolved V gene in the studies checked, with the rest unexplained. In all, the sample holds around 300,000 clones, and about 91% of those were seen once. The ten largest clones capture approximately 1.8% of the sample. Sequencing was carried out using peripheral blood. The receptors were sampled from a woman aged 30 to 39 with COVID-19, enrolled during active disease.

This clone was seen a single time. The V gene is TRBV6-5, the J gene TRBJ1-2; D is unclear. V was clipped by 7 bases and J by 1 base, with 7 bases between them. The CDR3 is 12 residues long. Germline V lookup: CDR1 MNHEY, CDR2 SVGAGI. The CDR3 nucleotides read TGTGCCAGCACCGGGTATAACTATGGCTACACCTTC. Residues: CASTGYNYGYTF.

The chain is built from TRBV27 and TRBJ2-3; TRBD1 matches at 9 bases. With 8 bases clipped from V and 0 bases from J, the junction kept 9 bases outside the gene matches. This CDR3 is 16 amino acids long. Per germline, CDR1 MNHEY and CDR2 SMNVEV (reference sequence). CDR3 DNA sequence: TGTGCCAGCTCAACGCGGGACAGGGCTAGCACAGATACGCAGTATTTT. It is translated as CASSTRDRASTDTQYF.

The chain recombines TRBV7-2 with TRBJ1-5; the match to TRBD1 covers 9 bases. CDR3 length equals 15 residues. V gave up 4 bases and J gave up 6 bases; unmatched junction bases: 7. The germline V gene has CDR1 SGHTA and CDR2 FQGNSA. The CDR3: CASSSYTGGGQPQHF. In DNA, the CDR3 is TGTGCCAGCAGCTCCTATACAGGGGGCGGTCAGCCCCAGCATTTT.

The J gene is TRBJ2-3, the V gene TRBV19; a possible D gene is TRBD2 (5 bases). The CDR3 consists of 18 residues. The germline gives CDR1 LNHDA, CDR2 SQIVND (reference sequence). Trimming pared 3 bases from V and 3 bases from J, leaving 22 bases between. The CDR3 spells CASSMDWEGRTITDTQYF. The DNA for the CDR3 is TGTGCCAGTAGTATGGACTGGGAAGGGCGAACTATAACAGATACGCAGTATTTT.

This chain links TRBV3-1 (or the pseudogene TRBV3-2) with TRBJ1-1; D not certain. Germline CDR1 LGHDT, CDR2 YNNKEL (reference sequence). The CDR3 sequence is 16 residues long. V was trimmed by 4 bases and J by 1 base, leaving 16 bases between them. DNA of the CDR3: TGTGCCAGCAGCCTTAGAGGGTACAGTTCGAACACTGAAGCTTTCTTT. Its protein is CASSLRGYSSNTEAFF.

The chain joins TRBV4-2 to TRBJ2-7, with 7 bases that match TRBD2. V lost 2 bases to trimming and J lost 0 bases; unmatched junction nucleotides: 4. CDR1 is LGHNA and CDR2 is YNFKEQ in the germline V gene. The CDR3 has 15 residues. CDR3 coding DNA: TGTGCCAGCAGCCAATTGCGGGGGACCTCCTACGAGCAGTACTTC. Its protein product is CASSQLRGTSYEQYF.

This rearrangement joins TRBV19 to TRBJ1-4, with D possibly being TRBD1 (6 bases). The CDR3 has 14 amino acids. Between the trimmed V and J ends, which lost 9 bases and 5 bases, there was a span of 16 bases. Germline loops: CDR1 LNHDA, CDR2 SQIVND (reference sequence). CDR3 sequence (DNA): TGTGCCAGCCGGAGAGGGGGGGGAAATGAAAAACTGTTTTTT. It translates to CASRRGGGNEKLFF.

V gene TRBV4-2 combines with J gene TRBJ1-5; D unclear. V was cut by 4 bases and J by 2 bases, with 6 bases left in between. CDR1 LGHNA and CDR2 YNFKEQ come from the germline V gene. This CDR3 is 13 amino acids long. The CDR3 bases are TGTGCCAGCAGCCCCCCGGGCAATCAGCCCCAGCATTTT. It translates to CASSPPGNQPQHF.

This clone is judged medium-sized. J is TRBJ2-1 and V is TRBV10-3, with TRBD2 matching over 8 bases. CDR3 length: 15 amino acids. CDR1 and CDR2 from the germline V gene are ENHRY and SYGVKD. Trimming removed 3 bases from V and 3 bases from J; junction bases left unmatched: 4. This CDR3 reads CAISEGAGDYNEQFF. The DNA of the CDR3 is TGTGCCATCAGTGAAGGAGCGGGGGACTACAATGAGCAGTTCTTC.

V usage is TRBV5-1 and J usage is TRBJ1-6; 7 positions agree with TRBD1. J lost 10 bases, V lost 3 bases, and 13 bases had no gene match. Germline CDR1 is SGHRS and CDR2 is YFSETQ. CDR3 size: 16 residues. The CDR3 spells CASSYALQGLNSPLHF. In DNA form, the CDR3 reads TGCGCCAGCAGCTACGCCCTACAGGGGTTGAACTCACCCCTCCACTTT.